What follows are 17 T cell receptor beta chains derived from one specimen sequenced in a study of cytomegalovirus exposure and HLA in healthy donors (dated by TCRdb to about 2017). Libraries were prepared through the immunoSEQ multiplex PCR assay. For the multiplex PCR, a mixture combining 60 forward primers for TCR Vbeta segments and 13 reverse primers for TCR Jbeta segments was used. The clones in this table, taken by TCRdb from immuneACCESS, are in-frame only. Not every clone is retained; where verified, under half of the shortfall comes from an unresolved V gene, and the cause of the rest is unknown. The sample table holds 45,000 to 55,000 clones. Clones ranked in the top ten supply roughly 26% of the sample. Sequencing was done on a sample of PBMCs. The receptor source for this set is a man aged 40-55 years in good health and CMV-seropositive.

The chain employs TRBV5-4 and TRBJ2-3; 7 nucleotides line up with TRBD2. Per the germline V gene, CDR1 is SGHNT and CDR2 is YYREEE (reference sequence). The CDR3 consists of 16 residues. The junction had 10 bases not matched to a gene; V was cut back by 4 bases and J by 2 bases. The CDR3: CASSPDSSGFTDTQYF. The CDR3 nucleotides read TGTGCCAGCAGCCCCGATTCTAGCGGCTTCACAGATACGCAGTATTTT.

This clone is labeled large based on frequency. Other DNA variants within this sample encode the same CDR3. The chain couples TRBV9 to TRBJ2-1, with 14 bases identical to TRBD2. The J segment lost 8 bases and the V segment lost 6 bases, leaving 10 bases of the junction unmatched. Per the germline V gene, CDR1 is SGDLS and CDR2 is YYNGEE. This CDR3 region has 16 residues. The chain's CDR3 is CASTSGEGLAGDEQFF. The CDR3, as DNA: TGTGCCAGCACCTCAGGGGAGGGACTAGCGGGAGATGAGCAGTTCTTC.

CDR3 protein: CASSSSGTGYGLHF. As DNA, the CDR3 is TGCGCCAGCAGCTCTTCCGGGACAGGGTACGGCCTCCACTTT. The chain recombines TRBV5-1 with TRBJ1-6, with 9 positions matching TRBD1. This CDR3 comprises 14 residues. CDR1 is SGHRS and CDR2 is YFSETQ in the germline V gene. Trimming at V came to 3 bases and at J to 15 bases, leaving 10 bases not matched to a gene.

The chain recombines TRBV29-1 with TRBJ1-2; 10 bases are a match to TRBD1. From germline, CDR1 is SQVTM and CDR2 ANQGSEA. V lost 4 bases to trimming and J lost 8 bases; unmatched junction nucleotides: 4. The CDR3 spans 12 residues. CDR3: CSVGGQGKGYTF. CDR3 nucleotide sequence: TGCAGCGTTGGGGGACAGGGGAAAGGCTACACCTTC.

The chain is built from TRBV30 and TRBJ2-2; D is perhaps TRBD2 (6 bases). The CDR3 has 13 residues. Per germline, CDR1 GTSNPN and CDR2 SVGIG (reference sequence). V lost 2 bases, J lost 4 bases, and 8 bases lay in between. The CDR3 coding sequence is TGTGCCTGGAGTCTGGGGGGCACCGGGGAGCTGTTTTTT. Amino acids: CAWSLGGTGELFF.

The chain has TRBV30 and TRBJ1-1, with no clear D. The CDR3 length is 12 residues. Germline CDR1 and CDR2: GTSNPN and SVGIG (reference sequence). Between the trimmed V and J ends, which lost 0 bases and 10 bases, there was a span of 12 bases. The CDR3 is CAWSVGSGGAFF. For the CDR3, the DNA is TGTGCCTGGAGTGTCGGGAGTGGAGGAGCTTTCTTT.

The rearrangement uses TRBV11-3 and TRBJ2-1, with 7 bases lining up with TRBD1. The CDR3 covers 13 residues. V shed 5 bases, J shed 6 bases, and the junction held 4 bases outside the gene matches. The germline V gene encodes CDR1 SGHNT and CDR2 YENEEA. CDR3: CASSQGTVNEQFF. The CDR3 nucleotides read TGTGCCAGCAGCCAGGGGACAGTCAATGAGCAGTTCTTC.

The gene calls are TRBV11-3 and TRBJ2-2; the match to TRBD2 covers 7 bases. The ends lost 5 bases at V and 4 bases at J; junction bases unmatched: 4. Germline V gene lookup returns CDR1 SGHNT and CDR2 YENEEA. The CDR3 runs 14 residues. The CDR3 coding sequence is TGTGCCAGCAGCCTAGGGAGGGCCACCGGGGAGCTGTTTTTT. Amino acid sequence: CASSLGRATGELFF.

The chain uses TRBV6-5 and TRBJ1-3, with TRBD1 as a possible D gene (6 bases). The CDR3 has 15 amino acids. V lost 1 base and J lost 4, with 11 bases in between. From germline, CDR1 is MNHEY and CDR2 SVGAGI. CDR3 nucleotides: TGTGCCAGCAGTTACTTCAGGGGTAGCGGAAACACCATATATTTT. It specifies CASSYFRGSGNTIYF.

The chain has TRBV5-1 and TRBJ2-1, with D possibly matching TRBD2 (5 bases). Trimming left V 4 bases short and J 0 bases short, with 11 bases between. In germline, CDR1 is SGHRS, CDR2 YFSETQ. The CDR3 runs 15 residues. CDR3: CASSPTDFSYNEQFF. CDR3 nucleotide sequence: TGCGCCAGCAGCCCAACGGACTTCTCCTACAATGAGCAGTTCTTC.

The chain links TRBV5-1 to TRBJ2-5; TRBD1 might be the D (7 bases). The CDR3 is 14 amino acids. The V gene lost 4 bases and the J gene lost 1 base, with 11 bases spanning the gap. The germline V gene has CDR1 SGHRS and CDR2 YFSETQ. CDR3 in DNA: TGCGCCAGCAGCCCGGGGGACAGCCAAGAGACCCAGTACTTC. It is translated as CASSPGDSQETQYF.

The chain links TRBV6-5 to TRBJ1-2, with 11 bases fitting TRBD1. The V segment lost 7 bases and the J segment 2 bases; nucleotides outside the gene matches: 6. There are 15 residues in the CDR3. Germline loops: CDR1 MNHEY, CDR2 SVGAGI. The CDR3 loop is CASTRTGGGNYGYTF. DNA for the CDR3: TGTGCCAGCACACGGACAGGGGGCGGGAACTATGGCTACACCTTC.

The genes are TRBV30 and TRBJ2-2, with 9 nucleotides matching TRBD1. Germline CDR1 GTSNPN, CDR2 SVGIG (reference sequence). The CDR3 covers 17 residues. The trim removed 7 bases at V and 4 bases at J, leaving 16 bases unmatched. The CDR3 DNA reads TGTGCCTACGTTCTCTGGGACAGGGAAGGGTCCACCGGGGAGCTGTTTTTT. It is translated as CAYVLWDREGSTGELFF.

This chain connects TRBV6-6 to TRBJ1-1, with no clear D. The CDR3 loop spans 15 amino acids. CDR1 and CDR2 (germline): MNHNY, SVGAGI (reference sequence). V was trimmed by 6 bases and J by 0 bases, leaving 14 bases between them. DNA for the CDR3: TGTGCCAGCAGCCAAGTGGCAGTTTTGAACACTGAAGCTTTCTTT. Translated, it gives CASSQVAVLNTEAFF.

The chain recombines TRBV9 with TRBJ1-5, with D unresolved. CDR1 SGDLS and CDR2 YYNGEE come from the germline V gene. The length of the CDR3 is 14 residues. The V gene lost 0 bases and the J gene lost 6 bases, with 10 bases spanning the gap. CDR3 DNA sequence: TGTGCCAGCAGCGTAGGTGGAGGGTCTCAGCCCCAGCATTTT. This gives the protein CASSVGGGSQPQHF.

The chain joins TRBV6-4 to TRBJ1-5; 8 positions match TRBD1. With 7 bases clipped from V and 6 bases from J, the junction kept 8 bases outside the gene matches. This CDR3 region has 14 residues. Germline CDR1 MRHNA, CDR2 SNTAGT. The CDR3 DNA reads TGTGCCAGCAATCGGACAGGGCGGACTCAGCCCCAGCATTTT. Translated, it gives CASNRTGRTQPQHF.

The gene calls are TRBV5-4 and TRBJ2-1; 8 positions match TRBD1. CDR3 length: 15 amino acids. Trimming removed 0 bases from V and 8 bases from J; junction bases left unmatched: 7. Germline values: CDR1 SGHNT, CDR2 YYREEE (reference sequence). The chain's CDR3 is CASSLGTGSLDEQFF. In DNA form, the CDR3 reads TGTGCCAGCAGCTTGGGGACAGGGTCATTGGATGAGCAGTTCTTC.